This TCR beta chain was retrieved from a study of cytomegalovirus exposure and HLA in healthy donors. Overall study: The same platform as the roughly 700 first-cohort repertoires was used for the 130 or so validation repertoires, a later analysis reported. Overall study findings and caveats: In vitro checks showed that a few CMV-associated chains really do target CMV antigens. The TCR clusters that emerged in the first cohort tended, a later analysis found, to co-occur in the approximately 130 validation repertoires. Cytomegalovirus association was listed for about 170 TCR beta chains.

As to this clone: Its antigen is unknown.

The data were produced by immunoSEQ multiplex PCR, yet TCRdb's version contains in-frame clones alone and is incomplete. Of more than 110,000 clones listed, about four fifths are singletons. Sequencing used PBMCs. The sequence derives from a woman between 25 and 40 years old in good health and CMV-seronegative.

CDR3 sequence: CAATESGAEYGYTF. CDR3 DNA sequence: TGTGCCGCGACAGAAAGTGGGGCGGAGTATGGCTACACCTTC. The gene calls are TRBV10-3 and TRBJ1-2; TRBD1 is a possible D gene (5 bases). The CDR3 covers 14 residues. Trimming took off 11 bases at V and 5 bases at J, with 21 bases between the two ends. CDR1 and CDR2 from the germline V gene are ENHRY and SYGVKD.